This is a list of T cell receptor beta chains from one sample in a study of T cell responses to AZD1222 COVID-19 vaccine. Assay used: immunoSEQ multiplex PCR; TCRdb lists only in-frame clones, some missing. Here the sample spans under 150,000 clones, more than 90% being singletons. The sample here was peripheral blood, taken on day 0 of AZD1222 vaccination. All receptors come from an adult in good health. The CDR3 runs from the conserved cysteine through the conserved F or W. A clone size is listed for some rows: how often the clone was seen (once, few, many), or a class if it is expanded.

V	size	J	CDR3
TRBV7-8	-	TRBJ2-1	CASSPRQGHNEQFF
TRBV7-7	-	TRBJ2-7	CASSPRSGGLYEQYF
TRBV19	-	TRBJ1-2	CASSTDRGSGYTF
TRBV7-2	-	TRBJ2-7	CASSWDGGEQYF
TRBV7-9	-	TRBJ1-1	CASNPPVDPSNTEAFF
TRBV6-5	-	TRBJ1-5	CASRKTVGSNQPQHF
TRBV15	-	TRBJ2-4	CATSRGGGGPVGMAQYF
TRBV7-9	-	TRBJ1-1	CASSFGQAWNTEAFF
TRBV11-3	-	TRBJ2-3	CASSLGVRGGQTDTQYF
TRBV5-1	-	TRBJ2-1	CASSRPGQDTEQFF
TRBV12-3/TRBV12-4	-	TRBJ1-2	CASSPHNYGYTF
TRBV6-5	-	TRBJ2-5	CASSDPTSHETQYF
TRBV28	-	TRBJ2-5	CASSPPHITQYF
TRBV5-1	-	TRBJ1-4	CASSIEGRNEKLFF
TRBV6-1	-	TRBJ2-1	CASSEVRTGANEQFF
TRBV3-1/TRBV3-2	once	TRBJ2-7	CASSQVGVGSYEQYF
TRBV6-6	-	TRBJ2-7	CASSEIGTANF
TRBV7-2	-	TRBJ1-5	CASSWGDGPQHF